This paragraph reports one T cell receptor beta chain. This entry is derived from a study of blood T cell repertoires in COVID-19. At the level of the study: Samples of COVID-19 (acute and convalescent) were obtained from the United States, Italy and Spain. From T cells, B-cell-depleted T cells, or PBMCs came the material, which was cDNA or gDNA.

Trimming at V came to 11 bases and at J to 1 base, leaving 9 bases not matched to a gene. The CDR3 runs to 16 residues. Germline V CDR1 and CDR2: ENHRY, SYGVKD. Per the original data handling: Using reference gene primer amplification, nucleated cell counts were estimated. Generated by immunoSEQ multiplex PCR, the TCRdb table keeps only in-frame clones and is missing some. V and J calls and clone size are those listed in that table; D and trimming were worked out from the DNA. The sample gives 300,000 to 350,000 clones, 90% of which show up once; 4% to 5.5% is in the top ten. Everyone who took part was roughly 18 to 100 years old, and they came from 20 to 25 US areas.

The chain combines TRBV10-3 with TRBJ2-1; 12 nucleotides line up with TRBD2. The sample was PBMCs or T cells enriched from blood (not recorded which). The receptor was derived from a woman in her late teens or twenties with acute COVID-19. CDR3: CALRLAGEISYNEQFF. For the CDR3, the DNA is TGTGCCCTAAGACTAGCGGGAGAGATATCCTACAATGAGCAGTTCTTC.